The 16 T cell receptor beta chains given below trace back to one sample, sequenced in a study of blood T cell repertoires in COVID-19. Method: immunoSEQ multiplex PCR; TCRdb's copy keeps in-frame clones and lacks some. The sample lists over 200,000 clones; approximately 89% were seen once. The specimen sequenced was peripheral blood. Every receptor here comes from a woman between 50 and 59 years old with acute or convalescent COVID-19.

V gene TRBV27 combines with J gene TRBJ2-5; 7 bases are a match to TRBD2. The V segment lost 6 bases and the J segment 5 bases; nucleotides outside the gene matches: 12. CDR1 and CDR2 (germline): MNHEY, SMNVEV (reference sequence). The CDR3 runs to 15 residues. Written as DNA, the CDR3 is TGTGCCAGCAGCCGCATGGGGGGGGGTTGGGAGACCCAGTACTTC. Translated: CASSRMGGGWETQYF.

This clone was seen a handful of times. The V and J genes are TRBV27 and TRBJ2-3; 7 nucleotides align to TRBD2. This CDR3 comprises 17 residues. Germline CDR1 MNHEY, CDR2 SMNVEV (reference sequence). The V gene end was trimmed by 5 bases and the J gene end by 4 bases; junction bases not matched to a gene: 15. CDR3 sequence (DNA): TGTGCCAGCAGTATTTCTTCTAGCGGAGAGGGCCCAGATACGCAGTATTTT. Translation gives CASSISSSGEGPDTQYF.

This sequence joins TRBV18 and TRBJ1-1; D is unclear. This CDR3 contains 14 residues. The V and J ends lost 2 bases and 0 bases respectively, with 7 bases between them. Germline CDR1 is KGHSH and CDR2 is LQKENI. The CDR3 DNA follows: TGTGCCAGCTCACCAGTCCTCCTGAACACTGAAGCTTTCTTT. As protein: CASSPVLLNTEAFF.

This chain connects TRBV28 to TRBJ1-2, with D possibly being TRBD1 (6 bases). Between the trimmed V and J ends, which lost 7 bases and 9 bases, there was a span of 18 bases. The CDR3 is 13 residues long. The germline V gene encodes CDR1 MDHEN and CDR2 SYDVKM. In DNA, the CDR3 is TGTGCCAGCACCCCTGGATCAGGGGTTAGCTACACCTTC. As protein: CASTPGSGVSYTF.

CDR3 nucleotides: TGTGCCAGTCTCTTAAGGGGTGGCTACACCTTC. Its protein is CASLLRGGYTF. The chain employs TRBV28 and TRBJ1-2; D may be TRBD1 (5 bases). CDR1 and CDR2 (germline): MDHEN, SYDVKM. The CDR3 contains 11 residues. V was trimmed by 9 bases and J by 7 bases, leaving 12 bases between them.

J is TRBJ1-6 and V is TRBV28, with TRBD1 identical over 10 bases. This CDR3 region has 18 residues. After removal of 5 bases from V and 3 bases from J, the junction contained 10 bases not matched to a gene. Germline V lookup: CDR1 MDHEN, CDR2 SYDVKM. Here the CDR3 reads CASSLPRTGGFYNSPLHF. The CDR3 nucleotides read TGTGCCAGCAGTCTCCCCCGGACAGGGGGATTCTATAATTCACCCCTCCACTTT.

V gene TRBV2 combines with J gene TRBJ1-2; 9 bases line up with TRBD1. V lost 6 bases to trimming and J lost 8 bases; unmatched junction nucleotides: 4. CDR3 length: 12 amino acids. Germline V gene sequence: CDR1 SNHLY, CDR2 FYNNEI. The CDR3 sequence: CASSADRGGYTF. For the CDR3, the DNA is TGTGCCAGCAGCGCTGACAGGGGGGGCTACACCTTC.

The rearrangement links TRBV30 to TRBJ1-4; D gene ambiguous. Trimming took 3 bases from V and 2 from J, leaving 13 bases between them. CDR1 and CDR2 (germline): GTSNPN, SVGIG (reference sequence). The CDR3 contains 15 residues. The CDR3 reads CAWSDISGTNEKLFF. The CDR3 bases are TGTGCCTGGAGCGATATATCGGGGACTAATGAAAAACTGTTTTTT.

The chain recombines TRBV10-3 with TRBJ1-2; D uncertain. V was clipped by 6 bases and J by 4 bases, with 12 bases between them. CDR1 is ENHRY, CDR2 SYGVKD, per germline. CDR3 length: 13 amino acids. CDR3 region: CAISPNLGYGYTF. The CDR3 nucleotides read TGTGCCATCAGCCCGAATCTAGGCTATGGCTACACCTTC.

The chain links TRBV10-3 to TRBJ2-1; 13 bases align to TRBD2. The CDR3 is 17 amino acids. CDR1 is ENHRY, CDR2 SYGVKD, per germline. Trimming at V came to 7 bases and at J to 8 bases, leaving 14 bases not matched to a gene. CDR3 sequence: CAITGTIRTSGSDEQFF. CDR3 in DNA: TGTGCCATCACTGGGACCATACGGACTAGCGGGAGCGATGAGCAGTTCTTC.

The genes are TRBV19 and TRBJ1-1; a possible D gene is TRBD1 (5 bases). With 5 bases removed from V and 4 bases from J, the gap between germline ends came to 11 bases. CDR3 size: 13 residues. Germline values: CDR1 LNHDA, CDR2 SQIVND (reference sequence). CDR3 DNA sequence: TGTGCCAGTAGTCCGGCGGGGGTCACTGAAGCTTTCTTT. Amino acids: CASSPAGVTEAFF.

As DNA, the CDR3 is TGTGCCAGCAGCTTAGGAAGGAGGGTGGGCCGCACAGATACGCAGTATTTT. Amino acid sequence: CASSLGRRVGRTDTQYF. J is TRBJ2-3 and V is TRBV7-2; perhaps TRBD2 as D (6 bases). CDR3 size: 17 residues. CDR1 and CDR2 (germline): SGHTA, FQGNSA. The V and J ends lost 1 base and 1 base respectively, with 15 bases between them.

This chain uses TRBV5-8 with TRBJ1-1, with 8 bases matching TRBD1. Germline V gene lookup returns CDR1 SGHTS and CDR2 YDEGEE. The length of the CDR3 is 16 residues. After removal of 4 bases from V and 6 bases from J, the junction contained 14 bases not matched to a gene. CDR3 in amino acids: CASSPGTGGFEAEAFF. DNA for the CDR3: TGTGCCAGCAGCCCGGGTACAGGGGGTTTCGAAGCTGAAGCTTTCTTT.

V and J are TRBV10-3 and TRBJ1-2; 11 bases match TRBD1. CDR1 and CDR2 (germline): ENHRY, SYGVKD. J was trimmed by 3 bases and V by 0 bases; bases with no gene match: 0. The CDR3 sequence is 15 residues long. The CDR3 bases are TGTGCCATCAGTGAGTCGGGACAGGGGGACTATGGCTACACCTTC. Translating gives CAISESGQGDYGYTF.

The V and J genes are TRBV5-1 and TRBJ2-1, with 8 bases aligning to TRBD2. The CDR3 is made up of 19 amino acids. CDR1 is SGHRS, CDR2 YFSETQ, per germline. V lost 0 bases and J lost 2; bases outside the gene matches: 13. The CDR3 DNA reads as TGCGCCAGCAGCTTGGTTGGGCTAGCGGGTTCAGTAGCCTACAATGAGCAGTTCTTC. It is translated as CASSLVGLAGSVAYNEQFF.

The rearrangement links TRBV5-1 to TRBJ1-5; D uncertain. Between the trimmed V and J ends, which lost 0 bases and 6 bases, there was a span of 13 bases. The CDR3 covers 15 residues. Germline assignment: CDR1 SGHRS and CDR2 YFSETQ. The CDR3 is CASSLAPGRGQPQHF. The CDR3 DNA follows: TGCGCCAGCAGCTTGGCACCTGGACGGGGTCAGCCCCAGCATTTT.